This T cell receptor beta chain was obtained from a study of regulatory T cells in long-lasting Graves disease. For the study at large: Graves' patients, newly diagnosed, had taken antithyroid drugs under 3 months.

The time point: newly diagnosed GD, antithyroid drugs for less than 3 months. There was RNA extracted from PBMCs, and the TCR library was made from it. The guidelines of the American Thyroid Association were the basis for diagnosing Graves' disease. This CDR3 is built from 18 residues. The V gene end was trimmed by 3 bases and the J gene end by 6 bases; junction bases not matched to a gene: 17. Germline V lookup: CDR1 SGHRS, CDR2 YFSETQ. Construction of the TCR beta libraries employed iRepertoire HTBI primers in conjunction with Arm-PCR of CDR3 regions. MiXCR was run by TCRdb on the multiplex PCR reads, yielding one entry per CDR3 protein. The sample consists of under 300,000 distinct CDR3 sequences, under 20% of them appearing once. This sample was also put to use in a study of T cells in Graves' hyperthyroidism and ophthalmopathy. That source adds: Patients counted as stable if ophthalmopathy did not develop within 18 months.

Sequenced here: peripheral blood mononuclear cells (PBMCs), sampled at new diagnosis, from a patient treated with antithyroid drugs. The clonotype was recovered from a woman younger than 45 with Graves disease. V usage is TRBV5-1 and J usage is TRBJ2-3; TRBD2 aligns across 9 bases. The CDR3 coding sequence is TGCGCCAGCAGCTATGGACTAGCGCGGGCCCGGGTAGGGGATACGCAGTATTTT. Translated, it gives CASSYGLARARVGDTQYF.